This TCR beta chain comes out of a study of early T cells in non-severe SARS-CoV-2 infection. In germline, CDR1 is DFQATT, CDR2 SNEGSKA (reference sequence). This CDR3 contains 15 residues. Trimming pared 0 bases from V and 0 bases from J, leaving 12 bases between. TCRdb independently ran MiXCR on the 5' RACE reads; one entry per CDR3 protein. The table lists 43,000 or so distinct CDR3 sequences, around 7.8% of them singletons. This clonotype was seen at least ten times. The chain carries TRBV20-1 and TRBJ2-7; D unclear. Sequenced: whole blood. This sequence originates from an adult who was a healthcare worker with PCR-confirmed SARS-CoV-2 infection or an uninfected control (not recorded which). CDR3 loop: CSARDSRAYSYEQYF. DNA for the CDR3: TGCAGTGCTAGAGATAGTAGGGCCTACTCCTACGAGCAGTACTTC.